In its sample, the clone carrying this T cell receptor (beta chain) was seen many times. This entry belongs to a study of T cells in Graves' hyperthyroidism and ophthalmopathy. Hyperthyroidism in the patients, aged 18 to 65, was newly diagnosed and under 2 months in duration. It was 10 ml of fresh peripheral blood that supplied the PBMCs. The germline CDR1 and CDR2 sequences are SGHVS and FNYEAQ. The CDR3 has 14 residues. V was trimmed by 5 bases and J by 0 bases, leaving 10 bases between them. Amplification of TCR beta CDR3 regions used RNA as the template. HTBI primers were used for first-round RT-PCR of the TCR CDR3. In TCRdb, the multiplex PCR reads were re-called with MiXCR into one record per CDR3 protein. The profile shows about 96,000 distinct CDR3 sequences, about 51% of them singletons.

The V and J genes are TRBV7-6 and TRBJ1-1; possibly TRBD1 for D (6 bases). Sample: blood. The receptor was isolated from a woman between 35 and 50 years old with Graves' hyperthyroidism. CDR3 DNA: TGTGCCAGCAGCCAACAGGGTCTGAACACTGAAGCTTTCTTT. It codes for CASSQQGLNTEAFF.